Sequencing of this TCR beta chain was carried out in a study of T cells in localized non-small cell lung cancer. Whole-study results and caveats: Adjacent lung was found to contain a median roughly 50 of the top 100 tumor clones. Measurement of T cell clonality placed uninvolved adjacent lung highest, above the level in tumor.

This clone was seen more than once but under ten times. Its antigen is not known. Generated by immunoSEQ multiplex PCR, the TCRdb table keeps only in-frame clones and is missing some. The profile shows roughly 30,000 clones, 84% of them singletons. Trimming pared 5 bases from V and 3 bases from J, leaving 8 bases between. The length of the CDR3 is 12 residues. Germline V lookup: CDR1 MDHEN, CDR2 SYDVKM. The rearrangement links TRBV28 to TRBJ2-7; no clear D gene. This sample comprised peripheral blood mononuclear cells, obtained before any cancer treatment. The origin of this receptor is a man between 40 and 70 years old with stage III lung adenocarcinoma. CDR3 DNA: TGTGCCAGCAGTCCGATCAGCTACGAGCAGTACTTC. Translation gives CASSPISYEQYF.